This T cell receptor (beta chain) was profiled in a study of blood T cell repertoires in COVID-19 (dated by TCRdb to 2020 to 2022). Study-wide context: Collaborator samples came from the United States, Italy and Spain and covered acute and convalescent phases of COVID-19. The material from the prospective study consisted of cDNA or gDNA derived from T cells, B-cell-depleted T cells, or PBMCs. Subjects who had been exposed to COVID-19, were actively infected with it, or had recovered from it provided the deeply sampled blood TCRbeta repertoires that made up the dataset. A freely available public database, intended as a resource for researchers studying the immune response to SARS-CoV-2, is where the repertoires were released. Samples were obtained from the ongoing ImmuneRACE study (first 160 participants) and from 1,200 or so subjects provided by 6 global collaborators. The sample metadata nearly always contained a de-identified subject ID, COVID-19 status, age in years and sex. Where available, HLA class I and class II types were taken from metadata supplied by the sample provider and were not determined by assay-based typing. The research as a whole found: Clinical and demographic metadata were provided uncurated, with the amount varying by source and participant.

Inclusive of the bounding cysteine and phenylalanine, the CDR3 is 14 residues long. The kept DNA is CDR3 alone, 42 bases in frame from the first base. Trimming removed 0 bases from V and 2 bases from J, leaving 8 bases between the germline ends. The germline V gene sets CDR1 to SGHRS and CDR2 to YFSETQ. About this clone itself: This receptor's antigen is unknown. Per-nucleotide qualities are absent, and no much larger clonotype sits a single base away.

One collaborating source in Seattle enrolled patients during active infection and followed them longitudinally through the course of disease. Whole blood was collected in K2EDTA tubes by collaborating institutions according to the institutions' own protocols. For TCRbeta analysis, collaborator samples were shipped as frozen whole blood, as isolated PBMCs, or as DNA extracted from either sample type. TCRbeta CDR3 regions were amplified from genomic DNA by means of the immunoSEQ Assay, a bias-controlled multiplex PCR. On the authors' methods: The number of nucleated cells in each sample was estimated from the amplification of reference gene primers within the assay. To quantify the absolute abundance of each unique TCRbeta CDR3 rearrangement, sequence reads were collapsed and filtered. For each sample, productive Simpson clonality was calculated by taking the square root of Simpson's diversity index across productive rearrangements. As stored in TCRdb, this immuneACCESS dataset retains in-frame rearrangements with V and J assigned. A fraction of the clones does not appear; measured against another copy, unresolved V genes explain less than half of the discrepancy, and the remainder lacks a known reason. The D gene and trimming were derived from the DNA, and the V and J assignments and clone size from that table. The sample yields tens of thousands of clones; nearly 90% were counted once. The biggest ten clones account for 3.4% of the sample.

The rearranged chain carries TRBV5-1 and TRBJ1-1; no confident D gene assignment can be made. The sample comprised peripheral blood. This receptor was obtained from a woman between 50 and 59 years old with COVID-19, enrolled during active disease. The DNA sequence is TGCGCCAGCAGCTTGGGAGTCCTAAACACTGAAGCTTTCTTT. It specifies CASSLGVLNTEAFF.